The TCR beta chain described here comes from a study of molecular identifiers for immune sequencing clone quantification. CDR1 is MNHEY and CDR2 is SMNVEV in the germline V gene (reference sequence). This CDR3 region has 13 residues. V was trimmed by 4 bases and J by 1 base, leaving 7 bases between them. In TCRdb, the PCR reads were re-called with MiXCR into one record per CDR3 protein. The data contain about 640,000 distinct CDR3 sequences, about 20% of them singletons. This clonotype was recorded many times. This receptor was identified in a human donor in good health. Some libraries in this study had Jurkat cell RNA spiked in. This chain connects TRBV27 to TRBJ1-1; D ambiguous. The sample was naive CD8+ T cells from blood, with Jurkat cell RNA spiked in. Subset in this sample: FACS-sorted CD8+CD4-CCR7+CD45RA+ naive T cells. The CDR3 region is CASSYTPNTEAFF. The CDR3 DNA reads as TGTGCCAGCAGTTATACACCGAACACTGAAGCTTTCTTT.